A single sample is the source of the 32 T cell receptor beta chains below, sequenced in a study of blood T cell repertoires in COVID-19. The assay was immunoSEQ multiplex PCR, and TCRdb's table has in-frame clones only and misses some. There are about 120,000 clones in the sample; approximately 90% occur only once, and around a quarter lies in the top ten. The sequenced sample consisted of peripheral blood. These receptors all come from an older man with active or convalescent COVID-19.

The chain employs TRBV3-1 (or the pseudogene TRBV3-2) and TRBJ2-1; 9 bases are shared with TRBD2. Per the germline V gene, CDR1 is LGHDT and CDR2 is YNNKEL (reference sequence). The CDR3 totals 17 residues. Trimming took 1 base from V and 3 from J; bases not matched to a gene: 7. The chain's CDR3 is CASSQGSVAGVYNEQFF. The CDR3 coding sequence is TGTGCCAGCAGCCAAGGGTCGGTAGCGGGAGTCTACAATGAGCAGTTCTTC.

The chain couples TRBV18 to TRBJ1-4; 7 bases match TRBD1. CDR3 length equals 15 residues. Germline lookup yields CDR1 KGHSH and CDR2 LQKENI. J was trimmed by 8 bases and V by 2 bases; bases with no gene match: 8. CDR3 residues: CASSPDTGEVEKLFF. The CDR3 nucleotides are TGTGCCAGCTCACCAGACACAGGGGAAGTCGAAAAACTGTTTTTT.

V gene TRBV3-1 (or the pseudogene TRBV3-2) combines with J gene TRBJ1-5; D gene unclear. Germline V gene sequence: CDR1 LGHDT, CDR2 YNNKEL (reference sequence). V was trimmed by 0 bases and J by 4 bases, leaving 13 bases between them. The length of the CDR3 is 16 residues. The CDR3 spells CASSQEGPAVNQPQHF. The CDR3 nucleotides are TGTGCCAGCAGCCAAGAGGGCCCAGCCGTAAATCAGCCCCAGCATTTT.

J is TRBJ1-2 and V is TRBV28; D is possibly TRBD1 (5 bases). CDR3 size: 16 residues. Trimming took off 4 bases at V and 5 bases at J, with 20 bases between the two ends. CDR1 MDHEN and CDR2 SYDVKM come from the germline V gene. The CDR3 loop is CASSYLLQKGQYGYTF. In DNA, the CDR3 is TGTGCCAGCAGTTACCTCCTTCAAAAGGGGCAATATGGCTACACCTTC.

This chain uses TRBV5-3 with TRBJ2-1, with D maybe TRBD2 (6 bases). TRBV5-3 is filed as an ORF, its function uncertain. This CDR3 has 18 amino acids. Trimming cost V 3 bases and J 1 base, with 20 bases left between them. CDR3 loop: CARSSRKLLAQSYNEQFF. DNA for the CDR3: TGTGCCAGAAGCTCCCGCAAGCTTCTAGCGCAATCCTACAATGAGCAGTTCTTC.

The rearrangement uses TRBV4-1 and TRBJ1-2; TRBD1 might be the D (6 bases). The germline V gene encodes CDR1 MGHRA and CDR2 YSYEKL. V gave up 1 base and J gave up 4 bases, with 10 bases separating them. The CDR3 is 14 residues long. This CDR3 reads CASSQAGTIYGYTF. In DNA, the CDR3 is TGCGCCAGCAGCCAAGCCGGGACAATCTATGGCTACACCTTC.

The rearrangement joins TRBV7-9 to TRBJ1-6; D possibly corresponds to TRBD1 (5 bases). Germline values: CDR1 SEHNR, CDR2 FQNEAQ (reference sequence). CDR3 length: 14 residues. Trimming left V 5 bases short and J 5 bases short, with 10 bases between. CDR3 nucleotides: TGTGCCAGCAGCAGCCGGGGGGATAATTCACCCCTCCACTTT. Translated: CASSSRGDNSPLHF.

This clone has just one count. CDR3: CASSPGTSGTETQYF. The DNA of the CDR3 is TGCGCCAGCAGCCCTGGGACTAGCGGGACCGAGACCCAGTACTTC. The chain joins TRBV4-1 to TRBJ2-5, with 13 bases that match TRBD2. Germline assignment: CDR1 MGHRA and CDR2 YSYEKL. CDR3 length equals 15 residues. V lost 4 bases and J lost 5; bases outside the gene matches: 4.

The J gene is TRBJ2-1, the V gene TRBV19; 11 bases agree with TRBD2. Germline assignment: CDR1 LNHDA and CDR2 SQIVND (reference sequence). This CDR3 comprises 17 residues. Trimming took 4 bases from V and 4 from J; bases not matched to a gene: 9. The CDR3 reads CASSNPAGTSGYNEQFF. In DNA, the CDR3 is TGTGCCAGTAGTAACCCCGCGGGGACTAGCGGTTACAATGAGCAGTTCTTC.

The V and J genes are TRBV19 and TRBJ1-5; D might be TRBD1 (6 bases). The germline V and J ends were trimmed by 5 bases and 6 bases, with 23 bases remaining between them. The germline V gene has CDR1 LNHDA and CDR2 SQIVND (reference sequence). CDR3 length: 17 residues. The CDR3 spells CASSWTANSLGGQPQHF. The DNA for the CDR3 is TGTGCCAGTAGTTGGACAGCAAATTCCCTTGGCGGTCAGCCCCAGCATTTT.

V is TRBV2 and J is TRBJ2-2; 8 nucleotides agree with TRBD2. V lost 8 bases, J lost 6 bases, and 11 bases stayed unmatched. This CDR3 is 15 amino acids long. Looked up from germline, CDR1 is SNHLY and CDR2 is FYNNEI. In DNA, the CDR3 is TGTGCCAGCCAGCCTAGACTAGCGTTCCCCGGGGAGCTGTTTTTT. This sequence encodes CASQPRLAFPGELFF. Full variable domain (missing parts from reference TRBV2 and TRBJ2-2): EPEVTQTPSHQVTQMGQEVILRCVPISNHLYFYWYRQILGQKVEFLVSFYNNEISEKSEIFDDQFSVERPDGSNFTLKIRSTKLEDSAMYFCASQPRLAFPGELFFGEGSRLTVL.

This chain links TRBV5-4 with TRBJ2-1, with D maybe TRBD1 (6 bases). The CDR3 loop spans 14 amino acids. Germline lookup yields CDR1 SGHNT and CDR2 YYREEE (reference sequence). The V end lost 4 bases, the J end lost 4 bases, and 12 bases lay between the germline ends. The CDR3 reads CASSTRDTYNEQFF. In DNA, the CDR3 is TGTGCCAGCAGCACCCGGGACACTTACAATGAGCAGTTCTTC. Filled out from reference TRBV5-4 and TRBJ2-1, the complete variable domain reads ETGVTQSPTHLIKTRGQQVTLRCSSQSGHNTVSWYQQALGQGPQFIFQYYREEENGRGNFPPRFSGLQFPNYSSELNVNALELDDSALYLCASSTRDTYNEQFFGPGTRLTVL.

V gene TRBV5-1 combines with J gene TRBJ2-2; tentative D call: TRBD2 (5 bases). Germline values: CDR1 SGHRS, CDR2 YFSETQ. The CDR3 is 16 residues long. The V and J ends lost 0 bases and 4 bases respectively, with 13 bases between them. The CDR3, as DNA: TGCGCCAGCAGCTTGGCCCAGGCAGCGGCCACCGGGGAGCTGTTTTTT. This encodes CASSLAQAAATGELFF.

The CDR3 region is CASSQWTGTGGNQPQHF. For the CDR3, the DNA is TGTGCCAGCAGCCAGTGGACCGGGACAGGGGGGAATCAGCCCCAGCATTTT. The V and J genes are TRBV14 and TRBJ1-5; 11 nucleotides line up with TRBD1. J lost 4 bases, V lost 3 bases, and 8 bases had no gene match. The CDR3 spans 17 residues. The germline CDR1 and CDR2 sequences are SGHDN and FVKESK.

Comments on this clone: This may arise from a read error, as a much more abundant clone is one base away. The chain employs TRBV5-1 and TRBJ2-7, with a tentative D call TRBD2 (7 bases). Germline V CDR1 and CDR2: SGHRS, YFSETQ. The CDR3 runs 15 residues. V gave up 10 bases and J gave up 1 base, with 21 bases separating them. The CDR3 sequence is CARGPAGRGSYEQYF. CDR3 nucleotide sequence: TGCGCCCGAGGCCCCGCGGGGAGGGGGTCCTACGAGCAGTACTTC.

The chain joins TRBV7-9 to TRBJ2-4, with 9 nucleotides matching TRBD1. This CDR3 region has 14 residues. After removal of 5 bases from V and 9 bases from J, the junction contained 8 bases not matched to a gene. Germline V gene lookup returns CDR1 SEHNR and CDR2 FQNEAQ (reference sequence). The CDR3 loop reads CASSATGGGGIQYF. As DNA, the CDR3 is TGTGCCAGCAGCGCCACAGGGGGCGGAGGCATTCAGTACTTC.

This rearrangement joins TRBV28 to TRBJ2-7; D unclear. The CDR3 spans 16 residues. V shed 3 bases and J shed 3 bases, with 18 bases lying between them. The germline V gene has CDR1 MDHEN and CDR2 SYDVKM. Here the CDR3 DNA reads TGTGCCAGCAGTTTTTTCGGAGCTAACTACCACTACGAGCAGTACTTC. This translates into CASSFFGANYHYEQYF.

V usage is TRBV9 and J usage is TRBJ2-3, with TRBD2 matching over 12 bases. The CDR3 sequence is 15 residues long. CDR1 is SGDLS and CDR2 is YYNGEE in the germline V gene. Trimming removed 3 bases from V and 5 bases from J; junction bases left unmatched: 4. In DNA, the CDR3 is TGTGCCAGCAGCGCACGACTAGCGGGAGAAGATACGCAGTATTTT. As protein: CASSARLAGEDTQYF.

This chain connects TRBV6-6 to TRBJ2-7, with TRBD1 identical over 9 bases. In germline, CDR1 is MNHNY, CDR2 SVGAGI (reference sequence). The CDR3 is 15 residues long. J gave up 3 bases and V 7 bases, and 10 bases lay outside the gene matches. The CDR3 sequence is CASKPGQGGVYEQYF. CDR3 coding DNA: TGTGCCAGCAAACCGGGACAGGGAGGGGTCTACGAGCAGTACTTC.

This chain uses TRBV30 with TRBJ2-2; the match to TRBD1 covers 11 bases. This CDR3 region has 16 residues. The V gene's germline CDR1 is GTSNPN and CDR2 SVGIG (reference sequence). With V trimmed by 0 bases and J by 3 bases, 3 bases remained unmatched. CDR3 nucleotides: TGTGCCTGGAGTGTACAGGGACAGGGGGACACCGGGGAGCTGTTTTTT. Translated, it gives CAWSVQGQGDTGELFF.

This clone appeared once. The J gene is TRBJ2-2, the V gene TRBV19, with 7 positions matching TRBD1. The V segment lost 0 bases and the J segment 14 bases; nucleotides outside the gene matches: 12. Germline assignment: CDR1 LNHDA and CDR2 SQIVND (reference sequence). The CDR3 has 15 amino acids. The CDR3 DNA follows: TGTGCCAGTAGTATAGATAGGACAGGTCCAGGGAGACTGTTTTTT. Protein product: CASSIDRTGPGRLFF.

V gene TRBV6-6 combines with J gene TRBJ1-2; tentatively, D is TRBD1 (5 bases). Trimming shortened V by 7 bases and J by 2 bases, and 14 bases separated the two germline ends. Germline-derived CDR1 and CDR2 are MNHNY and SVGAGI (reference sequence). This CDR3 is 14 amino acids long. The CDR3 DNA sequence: TGTGCCAGCAACCAAAGGGGTCTCAACTATGGCTACACCTTC. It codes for CASNQRGLNYGYTF.

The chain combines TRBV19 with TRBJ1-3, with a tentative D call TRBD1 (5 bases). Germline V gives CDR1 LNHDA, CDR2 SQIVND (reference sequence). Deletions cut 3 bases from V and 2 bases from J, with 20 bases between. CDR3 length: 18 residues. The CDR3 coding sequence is TGTGCCAGTAGTATGCTTTCAGGACGACAGCAGGCTGGAAACACCATATATTTT. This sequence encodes CASSMLSGRQQAGNTIYF. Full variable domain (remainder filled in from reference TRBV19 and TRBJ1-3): DGGITQSPKYLFRKEGQNVTLSCEQNLNHDAMYWYRQDPGQGLRLIYYSQIVNDFQKGDIAEGYSVSREKKESFPLTVTSAQKNPTAFYLCASSMLSGRQQAGNTIYFGEGSWLTVV.

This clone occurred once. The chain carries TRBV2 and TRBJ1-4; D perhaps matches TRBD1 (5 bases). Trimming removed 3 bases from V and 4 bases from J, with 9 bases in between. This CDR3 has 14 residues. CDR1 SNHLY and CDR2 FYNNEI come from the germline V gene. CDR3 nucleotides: TGTGCCAGCAGTGATGGGGGGGGTAATGAAAAACTGTTTTTT. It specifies CASSDGGGNEKLFF.

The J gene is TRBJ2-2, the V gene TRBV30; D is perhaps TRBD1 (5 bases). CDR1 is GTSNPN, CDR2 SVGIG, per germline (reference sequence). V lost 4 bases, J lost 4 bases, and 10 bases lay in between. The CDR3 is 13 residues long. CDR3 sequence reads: CAWKQDGTGELFF. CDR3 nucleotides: TGTGCCTGGAAACAGGACGGCACCGGGGAGCTGTTTTTT.

CDR3 DNA sequence: TGTGCCGGATCGACTAGTAGAATCCACGAGCAGTACTTC. Residues: CAGSTSRIHEQYF. The rearrangement joins TRBV30 to TRBJ2-7, with D perhaps matching TRBD2 (6 bases). The length of the CDR3 is 13 residues. Germline loops: CDR1 GTSNPN, CDR2 SVGIG (reference sequence). V was pared by 8 bases and J by 5 bases, with 19 bases between.

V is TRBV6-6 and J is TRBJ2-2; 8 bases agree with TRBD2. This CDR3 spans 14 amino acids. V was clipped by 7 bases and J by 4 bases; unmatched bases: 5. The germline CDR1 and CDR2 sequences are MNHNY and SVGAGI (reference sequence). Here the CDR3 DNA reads TGTGCCAGCAACACGGGGGGGAGCACCGGGGAGCTGTTTTTT. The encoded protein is CASNTGGSTGELFF.

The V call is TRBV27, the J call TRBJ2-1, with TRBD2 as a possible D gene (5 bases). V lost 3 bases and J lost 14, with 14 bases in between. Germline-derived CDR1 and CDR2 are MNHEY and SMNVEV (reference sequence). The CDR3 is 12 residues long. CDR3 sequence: CASSLGSSLKFF. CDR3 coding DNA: TGTGCCAGCAGTTTGGGGTCTAGCTTGAAGTTCTTC.

CDR3 residues: CATSTGQAQNTEAFF. CDR3 sequence (DNA): TGTGCCACCAGCACCGGACAGGCCCAGAACACTGAAGCTTTCTTT. The chain links TRBV15 to TRBJ1-1, with 7 bases that match TRBD1. Germline V lookup: CDR1 LNHNV, CDR2 YYDKDF (reference sequence). This CDR3 spans 15 amino acids. The V and J ends lost 4 bases and 1 base, in that order; junction bases with no gene match: 6. Full variable domain (missing parts from reference TRBV15 and TRBJ1-1): DAMVIQNPRYQVTQFGKPVTLSCSQTLNHNVMYWYQQKSSQAPKLLFHYYDKDFNNEADTPDNFQSRRPNTSFCFLDIRSPGLGDTAMYLCATSTGQAQNTEAFFGQGTRLTVV.

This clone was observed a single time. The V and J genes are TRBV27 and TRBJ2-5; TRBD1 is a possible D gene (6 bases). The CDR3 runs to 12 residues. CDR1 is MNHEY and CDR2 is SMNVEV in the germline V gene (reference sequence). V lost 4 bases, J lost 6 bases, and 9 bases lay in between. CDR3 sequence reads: CASSYQGKTQYF. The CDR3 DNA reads TGTGCCAGCAGTTACCAGGGGAAGACCCAGTACTTC.

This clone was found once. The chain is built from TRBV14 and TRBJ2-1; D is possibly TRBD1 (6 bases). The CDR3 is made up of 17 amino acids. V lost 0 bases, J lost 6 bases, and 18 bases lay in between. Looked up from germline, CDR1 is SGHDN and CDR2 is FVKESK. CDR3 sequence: CASSQDWGTRSANEQFF. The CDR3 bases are TGTGCCAGCAGCCAAGATTGGGGGACACGGTCCGCCAATGAGCAGTTCTTC.

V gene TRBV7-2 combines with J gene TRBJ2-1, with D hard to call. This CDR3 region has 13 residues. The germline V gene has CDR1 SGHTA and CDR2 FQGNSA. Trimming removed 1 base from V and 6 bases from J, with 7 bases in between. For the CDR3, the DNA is TGTGCCAGCAGCTTAGAACTCGTCAATGAGCAGTTCTTC. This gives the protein CASSLELVNEQFF.